A single sample gave rise to the 2 T cell receptor beta chains below, sequenced in a study of cytomegalovirus exposure and HLA in healthy donors. Researchers ran the PCR with 60 Vbeta and 13 Jbeta primers. The repertoire was sequenced with immunoSEQ multiplex PCR; TCRdb's copy has only in-frame clones and lacks some. Of some 190,000 clones listed, about 80% are singletons. The sample comprised PBMCs. The receptors come from a man aged 40-55 years in good health and CMV-seronegative.

The rearrangement links TRBV7-2 to TRBJ2-7; D might be TRBD1 (6 bases). V lost 2 bases and J 2 bases, leaving 10 bases between the germline ends. Germline CDR1 is SGHTA and CDR2 is FQGNSA. This CDR3 spans 14 amino acids. In DNA form, the CDR3 reads TGTGCCAGCAGCTTAAGTTCAGGGGCCTACGAGCAGTACTTC. It yields the protein CASSLSSGAYEQYF. Together with reference TRBV7-2 and TRBJ2-7, the CDR3 gives the full variable domain: GAGVSQSPSNKVTEKGKDVELRCDPISGHTALYWYRQSLGQGLEFLIYFQGNSAPDKSGLPSDRFSAERTGGSVSTLTIQRTQQEDSAVYLCASSLSSGAYEQYFGPGTRLTVT.

The rearrangement joins TRBV27 to TRBJ1-5; D is ambiguous. V dropped 2 bases and J dropped 5 bases, with 7 bases sitting between them. Germline loops: CDR1 MNHEY, CDR2 SMNVEV (reference sequence). The CDR3 length is 13 residues. For the CDR3, the DNA is TGTGCCAGCAGTTTAAACATGGATCAGCCCCAGCATTTT. Encoded protein: CASSLNMDQPQHF.